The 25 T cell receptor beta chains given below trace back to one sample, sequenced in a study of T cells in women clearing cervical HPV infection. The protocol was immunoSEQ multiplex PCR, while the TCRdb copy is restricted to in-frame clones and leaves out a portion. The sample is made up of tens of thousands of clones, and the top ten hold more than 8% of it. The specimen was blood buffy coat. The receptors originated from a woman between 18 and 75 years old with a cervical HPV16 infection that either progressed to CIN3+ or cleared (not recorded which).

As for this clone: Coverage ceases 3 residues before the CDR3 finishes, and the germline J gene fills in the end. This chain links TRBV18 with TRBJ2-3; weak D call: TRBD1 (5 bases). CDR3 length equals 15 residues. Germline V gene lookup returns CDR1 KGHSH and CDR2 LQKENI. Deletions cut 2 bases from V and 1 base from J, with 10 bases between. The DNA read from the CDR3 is TGTGCCAGCTCACCAAACCAGGGTGGCACAGATACG. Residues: CASSPNQGGTDT. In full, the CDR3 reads CASSPNQGGTDTQYF.

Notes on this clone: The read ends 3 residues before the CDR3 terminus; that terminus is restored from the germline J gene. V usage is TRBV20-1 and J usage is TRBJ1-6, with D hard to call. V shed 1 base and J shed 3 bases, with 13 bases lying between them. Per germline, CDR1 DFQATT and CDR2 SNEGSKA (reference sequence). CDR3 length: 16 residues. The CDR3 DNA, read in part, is TGCAGTGCTAGAGGCGGCGGGGAGTTCTATAATTCACCC. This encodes CSARGGGEFYNSP. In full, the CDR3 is CSARGGGEFYNSPLHF.

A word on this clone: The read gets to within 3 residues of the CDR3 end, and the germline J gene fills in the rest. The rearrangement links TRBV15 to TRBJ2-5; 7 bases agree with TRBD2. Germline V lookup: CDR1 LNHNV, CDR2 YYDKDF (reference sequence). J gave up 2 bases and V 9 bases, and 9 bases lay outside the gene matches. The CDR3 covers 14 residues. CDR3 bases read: TGTGCCACATTACGGGACTACGGGCAAGAGACC. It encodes CATLRDYGQET. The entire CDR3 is CATLRDYGQETQYF. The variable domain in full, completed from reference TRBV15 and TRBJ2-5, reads DAMVIQNPRYQVTQFGKPVTLSCSQTLNHNVMYWYQQKSSQAPKLLFHYYDKDFNNEADTPDNFQSRRPNTSFCFLDIRSPGLGDTAMYLCATLRDYGQETQYFGPGTRLLVL.

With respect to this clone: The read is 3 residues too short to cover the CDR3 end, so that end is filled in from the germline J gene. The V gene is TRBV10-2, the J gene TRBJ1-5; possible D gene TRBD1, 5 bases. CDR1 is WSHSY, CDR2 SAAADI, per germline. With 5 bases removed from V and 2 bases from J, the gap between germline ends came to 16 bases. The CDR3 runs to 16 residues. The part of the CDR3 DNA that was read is TGCGCCAGCAGTCCCAGGGCCCCTCTTGGCAATCAGCCC. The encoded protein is CASSPRAPLGNQP. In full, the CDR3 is CASSPRAPLGNQPQHF.

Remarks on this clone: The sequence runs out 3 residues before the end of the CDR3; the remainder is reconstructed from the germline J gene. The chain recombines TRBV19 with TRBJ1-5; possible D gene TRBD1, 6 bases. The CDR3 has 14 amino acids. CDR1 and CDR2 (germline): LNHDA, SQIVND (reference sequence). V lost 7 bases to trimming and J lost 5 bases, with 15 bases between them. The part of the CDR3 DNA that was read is TGTGCCAGTACCCCCTTAGGGGGATATCAGCCC. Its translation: CASTPLGGYQP. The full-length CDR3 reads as CASTPLGGYQPQHF.

CDR3 DNA (partial): TGTGCCAGCAGTTACGGCGGGCGAGAGCAGCCC. This codes for CASSYGGREQP. The whole CDR3 protein is CASSYGGREQPQHF. The chain uses TRBV6-2 or TRBV6-3 and TRBJ1-5; D unresolved. The read ends 3 residues before the CDR3 terminus; that terminus is restored from the germline J gene. The length of the CDR3 is 14 residues. In germline, CDR1 is MNHEY, CDR2 SVGEGT. V was pared by 2 bases and J by 7 bases, with 12 bases between.

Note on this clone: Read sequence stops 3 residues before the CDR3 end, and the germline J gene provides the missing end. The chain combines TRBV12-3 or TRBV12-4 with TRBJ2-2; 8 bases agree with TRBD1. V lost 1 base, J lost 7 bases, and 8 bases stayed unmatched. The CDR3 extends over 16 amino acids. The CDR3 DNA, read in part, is TGTGCCAGCAGTTTAGTTCGCCAGGGGGCCGGCGGGGAG. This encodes CASSLVRQGAGGE. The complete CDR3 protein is CASSLVRQGAGGELFF.

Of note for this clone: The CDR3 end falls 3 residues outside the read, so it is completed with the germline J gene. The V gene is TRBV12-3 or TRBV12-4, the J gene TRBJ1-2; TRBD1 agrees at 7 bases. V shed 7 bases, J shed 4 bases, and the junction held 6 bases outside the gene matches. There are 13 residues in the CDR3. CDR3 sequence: CASTPDRSYGYTF. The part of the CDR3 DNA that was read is TGTGCCAGCACTCCGGACAGGTCCTATGGC.

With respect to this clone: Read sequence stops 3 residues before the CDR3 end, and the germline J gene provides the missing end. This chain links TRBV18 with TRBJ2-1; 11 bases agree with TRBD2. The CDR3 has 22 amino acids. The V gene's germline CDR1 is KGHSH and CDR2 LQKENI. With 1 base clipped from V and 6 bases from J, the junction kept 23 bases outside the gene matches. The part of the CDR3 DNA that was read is TGTGCCAGCTCACCACTTGGACAAGGGTTTTCGTCTACTAGCGGGAGAGGCAATGAG. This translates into CASSPLGQGFSSTSGRGNE. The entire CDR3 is CASSPLGQGFSSTSGRGNEQFF.

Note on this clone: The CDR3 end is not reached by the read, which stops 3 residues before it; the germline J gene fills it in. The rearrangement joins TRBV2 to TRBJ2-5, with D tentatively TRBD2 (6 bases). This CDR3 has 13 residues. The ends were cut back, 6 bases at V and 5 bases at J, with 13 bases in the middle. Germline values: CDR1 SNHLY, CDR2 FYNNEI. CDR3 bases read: TGTGCCAGCAGCGACGGGACTTCTGAGACC. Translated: CASSDGTSET. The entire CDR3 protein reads CASSDGTSETQYF.

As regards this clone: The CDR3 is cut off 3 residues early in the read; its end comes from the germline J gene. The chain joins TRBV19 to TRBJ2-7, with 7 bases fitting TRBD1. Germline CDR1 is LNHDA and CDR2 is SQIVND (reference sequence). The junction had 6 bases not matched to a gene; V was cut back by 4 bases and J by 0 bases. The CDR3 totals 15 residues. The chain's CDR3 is CASSTSGTVSYEQYF. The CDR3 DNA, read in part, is TGTGCCAGTAGTACTTCCGGGACAGTCTCCTACGAG.

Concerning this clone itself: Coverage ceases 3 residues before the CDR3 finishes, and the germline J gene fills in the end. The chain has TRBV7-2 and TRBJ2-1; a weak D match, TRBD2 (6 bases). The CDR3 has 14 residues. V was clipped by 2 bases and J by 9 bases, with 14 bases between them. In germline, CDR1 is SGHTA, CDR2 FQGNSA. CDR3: CASSLYYGGSEQFF. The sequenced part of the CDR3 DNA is TGTGCCAGCAGCTTATACTACGGGGGATCTGAG. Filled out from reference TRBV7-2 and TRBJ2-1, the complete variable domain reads GAGVSQSPSNKVTEKGKDVELRCDPISGHTALYWYRQSLGQGLEFLIYFQGNSAPDKSGLPSDRFSAERTGGSVSTLTIQRTQQEDSAVYLCASSLYYGGSEQFFGPGTRLTVL.

The chain's CDR3 is CSANPGLGDYGYTF. The CDR3 DNA, read in part, is TGCAGTGCTAACCCGGGACTTGGAGACTATGGC. The rearrangement links TRBV20-1 to TRBJ1-2, with D possibly matching TRBD1 (5 bases). The sequenced fragment ends 3 residues before the CDR3 boundary, so the rest is inferred from the germline J gene. V was trimmed by 4 bases and J by 3 bases, leaving 15 bases between them. The CDR3 has 14 amino acids. Germline values: CDR1 DFQATT, CDR2 SNEGSKA (reference sequence).

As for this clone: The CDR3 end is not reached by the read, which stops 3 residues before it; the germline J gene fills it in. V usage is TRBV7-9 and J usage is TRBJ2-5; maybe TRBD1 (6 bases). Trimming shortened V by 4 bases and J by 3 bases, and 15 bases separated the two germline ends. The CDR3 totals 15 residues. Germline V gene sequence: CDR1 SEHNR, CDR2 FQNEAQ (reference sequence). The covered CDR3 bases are TGTGCCAGCAGCTGGGGCAGGGGAGTAAAAGAGACC. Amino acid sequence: CASSWGRGVKET. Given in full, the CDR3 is CASSWGRGVKETQYF.

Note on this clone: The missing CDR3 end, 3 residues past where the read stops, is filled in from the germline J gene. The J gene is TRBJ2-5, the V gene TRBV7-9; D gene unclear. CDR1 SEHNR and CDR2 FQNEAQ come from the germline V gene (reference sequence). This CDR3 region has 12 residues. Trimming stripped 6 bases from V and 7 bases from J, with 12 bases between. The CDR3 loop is CASSSGHGTQYF. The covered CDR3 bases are TGTGCCAGCAGTTCGGGTCACGGGACC.

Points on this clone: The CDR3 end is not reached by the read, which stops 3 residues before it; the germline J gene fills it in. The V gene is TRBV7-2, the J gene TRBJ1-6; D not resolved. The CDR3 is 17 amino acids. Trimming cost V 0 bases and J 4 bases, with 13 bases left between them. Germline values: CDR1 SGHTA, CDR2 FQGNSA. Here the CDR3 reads CASSLAGEPAYNSPLHF. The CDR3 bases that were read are TGTGCCAGCAGCTTAGCCGGGGAACCCGCGTATAATTCACCC.

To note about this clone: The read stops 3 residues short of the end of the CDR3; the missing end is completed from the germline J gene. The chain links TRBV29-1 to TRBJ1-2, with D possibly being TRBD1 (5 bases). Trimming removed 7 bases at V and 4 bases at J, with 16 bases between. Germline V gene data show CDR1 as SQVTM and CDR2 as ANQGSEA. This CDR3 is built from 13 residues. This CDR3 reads CSAQERSVYGYTF. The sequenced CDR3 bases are TGCAGCGCACAGGAGAGATCCGTCTATGGC.

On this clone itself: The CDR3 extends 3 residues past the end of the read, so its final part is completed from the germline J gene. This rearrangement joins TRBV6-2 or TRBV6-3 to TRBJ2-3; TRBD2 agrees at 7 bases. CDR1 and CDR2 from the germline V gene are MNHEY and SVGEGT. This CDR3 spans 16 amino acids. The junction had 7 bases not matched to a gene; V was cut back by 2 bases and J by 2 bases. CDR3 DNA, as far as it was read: TGTGCCAGCAGTTACGCCGTGCGGGGGATCACAGATACG. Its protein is CASSYAVRGITDT. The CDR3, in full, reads CASSYAVRGITDTQYF.

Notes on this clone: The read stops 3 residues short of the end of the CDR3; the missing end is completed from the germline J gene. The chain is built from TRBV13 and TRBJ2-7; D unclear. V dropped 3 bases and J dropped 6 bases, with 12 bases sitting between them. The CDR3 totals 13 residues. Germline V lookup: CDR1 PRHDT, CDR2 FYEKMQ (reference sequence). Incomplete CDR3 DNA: TGTGCCAGCAGCTTTACTTTGTTCCGCGAG. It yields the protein CASSFTLFRE. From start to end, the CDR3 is CASSFTLFREQYF.

The CDR3 loop reads CASSERTSGAYEQYF. The DNA read from the CDR3 is TGCGCCAGCAGCGAACGGACTAGCGGCGCCTACGAG. V and J are TRBV5-1 and TRBJ2-7, with TRBD2 matching over 10 bases. The CDR3 goes on 3 residues after the read ends, and that part is filled in from the germline J gene. J gave up 2 bases and V 4 bases, and 6 bases lay outside the gene matches. CDR3 length: 15 residues. Per germline, CDR1 SGHRS and CDR2 YFSETQ.

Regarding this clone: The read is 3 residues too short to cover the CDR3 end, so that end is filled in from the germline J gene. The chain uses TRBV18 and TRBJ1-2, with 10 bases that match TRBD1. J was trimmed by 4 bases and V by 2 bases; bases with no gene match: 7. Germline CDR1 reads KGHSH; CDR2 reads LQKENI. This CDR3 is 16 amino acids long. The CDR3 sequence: CASSPARTGGIYGYTF. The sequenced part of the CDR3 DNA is TGTGCCAGCTCACCAGCAAGGACAGGGGGGATCTATGGC. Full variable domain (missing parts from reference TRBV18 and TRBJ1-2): NAGVMQNPRHLVRRRGQEARLRCSPMKGHSHVYWYRQLPEEGLKFMVYLQKENIIDESGMPKERFSAEFPKEGPSILRIQQVVRGDSAAYFCASSPARTGGIYGYTFGSGTRLTVV.

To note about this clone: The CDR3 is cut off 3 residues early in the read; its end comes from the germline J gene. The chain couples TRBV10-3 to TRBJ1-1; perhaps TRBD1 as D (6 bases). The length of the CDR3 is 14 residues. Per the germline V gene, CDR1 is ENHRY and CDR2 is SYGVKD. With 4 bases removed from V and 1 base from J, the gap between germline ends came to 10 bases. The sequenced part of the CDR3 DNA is TGTGCCATCAGTGTGGGGGGGGCGAACACTGAA. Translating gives CAISVGGANTE. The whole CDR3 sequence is CAISVGGANTEAFF.

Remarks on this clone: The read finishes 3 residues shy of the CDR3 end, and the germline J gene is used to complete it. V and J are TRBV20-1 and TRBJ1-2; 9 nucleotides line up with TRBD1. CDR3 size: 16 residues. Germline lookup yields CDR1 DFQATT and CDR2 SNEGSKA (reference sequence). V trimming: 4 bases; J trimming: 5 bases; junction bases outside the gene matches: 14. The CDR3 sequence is CSATILGQGPRYGYTF. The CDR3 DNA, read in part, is TGCAGTGCTACCATTTTGGGACAGGGCCCTCGGTATGGC.

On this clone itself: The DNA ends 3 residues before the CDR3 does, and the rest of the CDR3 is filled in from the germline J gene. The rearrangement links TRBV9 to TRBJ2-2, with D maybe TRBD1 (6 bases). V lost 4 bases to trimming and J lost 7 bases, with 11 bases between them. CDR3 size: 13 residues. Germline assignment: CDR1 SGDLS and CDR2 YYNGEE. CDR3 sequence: CASSPWTDGELFF. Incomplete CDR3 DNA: TGTGCCAGCAGCCCCTGGACAGACGGGGAG.

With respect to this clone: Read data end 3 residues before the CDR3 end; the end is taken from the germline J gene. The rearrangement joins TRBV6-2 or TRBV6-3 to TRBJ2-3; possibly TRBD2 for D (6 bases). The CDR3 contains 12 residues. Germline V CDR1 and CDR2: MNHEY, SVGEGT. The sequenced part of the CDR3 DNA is TGTGCCAGCAACAATCCTAGCGACACG. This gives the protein CASNNPSDT. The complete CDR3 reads CASNNPSDTQYF.